This record covers a single T cell receptor (beta chain). The sample has other DNA sequences that encode this CDR3 too. Libraries were prepared by immunoSEQ multiplex PCR; TCRdb keeps only in-frame clonotypes and omits some of them. The sample lists 200,000 to 250,000 clones, under 90% occurring once. These data come from a study of blood T cell repertoires in COVID-19. Study information: Samples of COVID-19 (acute and convalescent) were obtained from the United States, Italy and Spain.

Grouping used clinical history reported by participants in a survey and questionnaire. The recovered donors of Cohort 3 showed two negative PCRs, clearance, or symptom resolution. The CDR3 covers 14 residues. V was pared by 2 bases and J by 0 bases, with 7 bases between. Germline V lookup: CDR1 KGHSH, CDR2 LQKENI. The chain combines TRBV18 with TRBJ1-1; D not resolved. The sample taken for sequencing was PBMCs or T cells enriched from blood (not recorded which). The TCR comes from a man aged 55-75 years who had recovered from COVID-19. The CDR3 sequence is CASSPSGMNTEAFF. CDR3 DNA sequence: TGTGCCAGCTCACCATCAGGCATGAACACTGAAGCTTTCTTT.